The T cell receptor (beta chain) described here comes from a study of early T cells in non-severe SARS-CoV-2 infection. At the level of the study: The authors sequenced bulk RNA from unsorted whole blood, leaving chains unpaired.

In its sample, this clonotype was seen many times. Its antigen remains unidentified. Attachment of unique molecular identifiers to individual cDNA molecules was performed. TCRdb re-called the 5' RACE reads through MiXCR, storing one row per CDR3 protein. This sample has 98,000 or so distinct CDR3 sequences, with around 10% found just once. Per germline, CDR1 WNHNN and CDR2 SYGVQD (reference sequence). This CDR3 comprises 16 residues. Trimming shortened V by 0 bases and J by 12 bases, and 21 bases separated the two germline ends. Study-level findings and limits: Private and CD4 specificities were missed by VDJdb matching, skewed to anti-spike CD8.

This receptor was identified in an adult who was a healthcare worker with PCR-confirmed SARS-CoV-2 infection or an uninfected control (not recorded which). What was sequenced was whole blood. This rearrangement joins TRBV10-1 to TRBJ2-1, with D unresolved. CDR3 sequence (DNA): TGCGCCAGCAGTGAGTCGATGGCCCAAAAGCCGACGCGGCAGTTCTTC. It specifies CASSESMAQKPTRQFF.